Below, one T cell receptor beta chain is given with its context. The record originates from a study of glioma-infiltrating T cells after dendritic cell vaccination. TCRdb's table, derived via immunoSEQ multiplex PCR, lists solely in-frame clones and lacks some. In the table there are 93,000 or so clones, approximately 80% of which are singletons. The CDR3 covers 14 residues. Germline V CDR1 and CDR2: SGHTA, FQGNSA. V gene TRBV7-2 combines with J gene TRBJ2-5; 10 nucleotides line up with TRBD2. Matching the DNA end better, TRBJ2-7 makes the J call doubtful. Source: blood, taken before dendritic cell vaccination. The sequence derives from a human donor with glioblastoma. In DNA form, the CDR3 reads TGTGCCACCTTAGCGGGGGGCCTCTCCTACGAGCAGTACTTC. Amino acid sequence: CATLAGGLSYEQYF.